These 22 T cell receptor beta chains originate from one sample sequenced in a study of blood T cell repertoires in COVID-19. Measured with immunoSEQ multiplex PCR; TCRdb has only the in-frame clones, and not every one. Of 150,000 or so clones listed, roughly 83% are singletons. Sample: PBMCs or T cells enriched from blood (not recorded which). These TCRs come from a man aged 65-85 years who had been exposed to COVID-19.

The CDR3: CASSLDWGFTEAFF. The DNA of the CDR3 is TGCGCCAGCAGCTTGGACTGGGGCTTCACTGAAGCTTTCTTT. The gene calls are TRBV5-1 and TRBJ1-1, with D maybe TRBD1 (5 bases). The CDR3 runs 14 residues. Germline V gene data show CDR1 as SGHRS and CDR2 as YFSETQ. The ends were cut back, 0 bases at V and 4 bases at J, with 10 bases in the middle.

The gene calls are TRBV28 and TRBJ1-1; no clear D gene. CDR1 is MDHEN and CDR2 is SYDVKM in the germline V gene. V dropped 5 bases and J dropped 7 bases, with 11 bases sitting between them. The CDR3 consists of 12 residues. The chain's CDR3 is CASSPGFIEAFF. DNA for the CDR3: TGTGCCAGCAGTCCGGGGTTTATTGAAGCTTTCTTT.

The V and J genes are TRBV2 and TRBJ2-6; D ambiguous. The V gene's germline CDR1 is SNHLY and CDR2 FYNNEI. V lost 5 bases and J lost 0, with 14 bases in between. This CDR3 has 17 residues. CDR3 loop: CASSTGVMASGANVLTF. For the CDR3, the DNA is TGTGCCAGCAGTACGGGTGTTATGGCCTCTGGGGCCAACGTCCTGACTTTC.

This clone was seen just once. This chain links TRBV2 with TRBJ1-6; D may be TRBD1 (6 bases). The germline V and J ends were trimmed by 3 bases and 9 bases, with 24 bases remaining between them. Germline assignment: CDR1 SNHLY and CDR2 FYNNEI. The CDR3 totals 18 residues. In nucleotides, the CDR3 is TGTGCCAGCAGTGACAATGATTTTTCAGGGGTGCTCGGTTCACCCCTCCACTTT. Translation gives CASSDNDFSGVLGSPLHF.

The rearrangement joins TRBV28 to TRBJ1-2; tentative D call: TRBD1 (5 bases). This CDR3 is built from 13 residues. Trimming removed 3 bases from V and 7 bases from J, with 12 bases in between. Germline CDR1 reads MDHEN; CDR2 reads SYDVKM. The CDR3 region is CASSLWGLGGYTF. In nucleotides, the CDR3 is TGTGCCAGCAGTTTGTGGGGCCTAGGTGGCTACACCTTC.

This clone was observed a handful of times. This rearrangement joins TRBV7-9 to TRBJ2-7; the D gene is possibly TRBD2 (6 bases). The CDR3 covers 14 residues. Looked up from germline, CDR1 is SEHNR and CDR2 is FQNEAQ (reference sequence). V dropped 1 base and J dropped 4 bases, with 11 bases sitting between them. CDR3 in amino acids: CASSLVETSYEQYF. The DNA for the CDR3 is TGTGCCAGCAGCTTAGTGGAGACTAGTTACGAGCAGTACTTC.

The DNA of the CDR3 is TGTGCCAGCAGTTCACCCACGGGACTAGCTGGCTCAGATACGCAGTATTTT. Amino acids: CASSSPTGLAGSDTQYF. The genes are TRBV28 and TRBJ2-3; 9 bases fit TRBD2. This CDR3 has 17 amino acids. Germline V gene lookup returns CDR1 MDHEN and CDR2 SYDVKM. J lost 4 bases, V lost 4 bases, and 12 bases had no gene match.

This chain joins TRBV27 and TRBJ1-2; maybe TRBD1 (5 bases). The CDR3 consists of 14 residues. Trimming stripped 6 bases from V and 2 bases from J, with 13 bases between. In germline, CDR1 is MNHEY, CDR2 SMNVEV (reference sequence). The CDR3 here is CASRRSGDNYGYTF. The CDR3 nucleotides are TGTGCCAGCAGACGATCGGGGGACAACTATGGCTACACCTTC.

V is TRBV5-1 and J is TRBJ2-7, with TRBD2 matching 16 bases. The CDR3 runs 18 residues. Germline V gene lookup returns CDR1 SGHRS and CDR2 YFSETQ. The trim removed 3 bases at V and 6 bases at J, leaving 12 bases unmatched. The CDR3 coding sequence is TGCGCCAGCAGCTCGGGACTAGCGGGAGGGCCCTCTTTGTCCGAGCAGTACTTC. It specifies CASSSGLAGGPSLSEQYF.

The chain recombines TRBV7-2 with TRBJ2-3; D not certain. The germline V gene encodes CDR1 SGHTA and CDR2 FQGNSA. The CDR3 has 13 amino acids. The V end was cut by 5 bases, the J end by 3 bases, with 9 bases between. This CDR3 is CASSVLQTDTQYF. CDR3 sequence (DNA): TGTGCCAGCAGCGTACTCCAAACAGATACGCAGTATTTT.

The chain carries TRBV4-3 and TRBJ1-1; 7 bases agree with TRBD1. The V gene end was trimmed by 4 bases and the J gene end by 0 bases; junction bases not matched to a gene: 8. The CDR3 spans 16 residues. CDR1 is LGHNA, CDR2 YSLEER, per germline. CDR3 nucleotides: TGCGCCAGCAGCCCGACAGGGAAGGCGATGAACACTGAAGCTTTCTTT. This translates into CASSPTGKAMNTEAFF.

The gene calls are TRBV4-1 and TRBJ1-2; 9 nucleotides match TRBD1. This CDR3 is built from 15 residues. Germline V gives CDR1 MGHRA, CDR2 YSYEKL. Unmatched junction bases numbered 9, after V lost 5 bases and J lost 5 bases. The CDR3 here is CASSLLSGTGYGYTF. CDR3 bases: TGCGCCAGCAGCTTACTATCCGGGACAGGGTATGGCTACACCTTC.

The gene calls are TRBV29-1 and TRBJ2-5, with 11 nucleotides matching TRBD2. Germline CDR1 is SQVTM and CDR2 is ANQGSEA. Trimming at V came to 6 bases and at J to 3 bases, leaving 6 bases not matched to a gene. The CDR3 sequence is 14 residues long. The CDR3: CSVRTSGSKETQYF. In nucleotides, the CDR3 is TGCAGCGTCCGTACTAGCGGGAGTAAAGAGACCCAGTACTTC.

The chain uses TRBV7-8 and TRBJ2-2, with unresolved D. Per the germline V gene, CDR1 is SGHVS and CDR2 is FQNEAQ. V lost 3 bases and J 2 bases, leaving 4 bases between the germline ends. CDR3 length: 13 amino acids. Here the CDR3 reads CASSLSNTGELFF. The CDR3 region has the DNA TGTGCCAGCAGCTTGAGCAACACCGGGGAGCTGTTTTTT. Full variable domain (outside the CDR3, taken from reference TRBV7-8 and TRBJ2-2): GAGVSQSPRYKVAKRGQDVALRCDPISGHVSLFWYQQALGQGPEFLTYFQNEAQLDKSGLPSDRFFAERPEGSVSTLKIQRTQQEDSAVYLCASSLSNTGELFFGEGSRLTVL.

The chain employs TRBV19 and TRBJ1-2; 9 bases agree with TRBD1. The CDR3 covers 16 residues. The junction had 10 bases not matched to a gene; V was cut back by 4 bases and J by 4 bases. Germline V CDR1 and CDR2: LNHDA, SQIVND (reference sequence). This CDR3 reads CASSSHTATGGYGYTF. The CDR3 nucleotides read TGTGCCAGTAGTAGCCATACCGCGACAGGGGGCTATGGCTACACCTTC. Drawing the rest from reference TRBV19 and TRBJ1-2, the complete variable domain is DGGITQSPKYLFRKEGQNVTLSCEQNLNHDAMYWYRQDPGQGLRLIYYSQIVNDFQKGDIAEGYSVSREKKESFPLTVTSAQKNPTAFYLCASSSHTATGGYGYTFGSGTRLTVV.

V usage is TRBV7-8 and J usage is TRBJ2-7; tentative D call: TRBD1 (5 bases). CDR3 length equals 13 residues. In germline, CDR1 is SGHVS, CDR2 FQNEAQ. V was pared by 3 bases and J by 6 bases, with 12 bases between. The CDR3 sequence: CASSFTTVAEQYF. The CDR3 DNA sequence: TGTGCCAGCAGCTTTACGACAGTTGCCGAGCAGTACTTC.

The chain combines TRBV19 with TRBJ2-1; maybe TRBD2 (6 bases). There are 16 residues in the CDR3. V was clipped by 7 bases and J by 6 bases, with 22 bases between them. The germline CDR1 and CDR2 sequences are LNHDA and SQIVND (reference sequence). Here the CDR3 DNA reads TGTGCCAGTACCCACTCCGGGACTCGGACACTCAATGAGCAGTTCTTC. This codes for CASTHSGTRTLNEQFF.

This sequence joins TRBV4-3 and TRBJ1-2; 9 bases agree with TRBD1. Germline loops: CDR1 LGHNA, CDR2 YSLEER. CDR3 length equals 13 residues. V gave up 5 bases and J gave up 7 bases; unmatched junction bases: 5. The CDR3 spells CASSWTGASGYTF. The DNA for the CDR3 is TGCGCCAGCAGCTGGACAGGGGCTAGTGGCTACACCTTC.

The chain is built from TRBV7-2 and TRBJ2-3, with a weak D call TRBD2 (5 bases). Trimming took off 2 bases at V and 0 bases at J, with 15 bases between the two ends. Per germline, CDR1 SGHTA and CDR2 FQGNSA. CDR3 length equals 17 residues. CDR3 protein: CASSLRPSRTSTDTQYF. CDR3 sequence (DNA): TGTGCCAGCAGCTTACGGCCTAGCAGAACTAGCACAGATACGCAGTATTTT. Filled out from reference TRBV7-2 and TRBJ2-3, the complete variable domain reads GAGVSQSPSNKVTEKGKDVELRCDPISGHTALYWYRQSLGQGLEFLIYFQGNSAPDKSGLPSDRFSAERTGGSVSTLTIQRTQQEDSAVYLCASSLRPSRTSTDTQYFGPGTRLTVL.

The chain joins TRBV30 to TRBJ2-5, with TRBD2 identical over 9 bases. Losses at the gene ends were 3 bases for V and 11 bases for J; bases not matched to a gene: 7. The CDR3 sequence is 12 residues long. Germline-derived CDR1 and CDR2 are GTSNPN and SVGIG (reference sequence). The CDR3 region has the DNA TGTGCCTGGAGGAGCGGGGGGCTGACTCAGTACTTC. Translating gives CAWRSGGLTQYF.

This clone was seen a handful of times. This chain links TRBV6-2 or TRBV6-3 with TRBJ2-7; a weak D match, TRBD2 (6 bases). V lost 5 bases and J 6 bases, leaving 17 bases between the germline ends. The CDR3 spans 14 residues. The germline V gene has CDR1 MNHEY and CDR2 SVGEGT. The CDR3 nucleotides are TGTGCCAGCAGTGCGCGGGGTTCCCAGAGCGAGCAGTACTTC. Translating it yields CASSARGSQSEQYF.

This clone turned up a few times. The chain is built from TRBV5-1 and TRBJ1-2; 8 bases fit TRBD1. The J segment lost 3 bases and the V segment lost 4 bases, leaving 8 bases of the junction unmatched. The CDR3 contains 15 residues. CDR1 and CDR2 from the germline V gene are SGHRS and YFSETQ. The CDR3 sequence: CASSPWTGRDYGYTF. DNA of the CDR3: TGCGCCAGCAGCCCCTGGACAGGGCGAGACTATGGCTACACCTTC. Complete variable domain (other parts from reference TRBV5-1 and TRBJ1-2): KAGVTQTPRYLIKTRGQQVTLSCSPISGHRSVSWYQQTPGQGLQFLFEYFSETQRNKGNFPGRFSGRQFSNSRSEMNVSTLELGDSALYLCASSPWTGRDYGYTFGSGTRLTVV.